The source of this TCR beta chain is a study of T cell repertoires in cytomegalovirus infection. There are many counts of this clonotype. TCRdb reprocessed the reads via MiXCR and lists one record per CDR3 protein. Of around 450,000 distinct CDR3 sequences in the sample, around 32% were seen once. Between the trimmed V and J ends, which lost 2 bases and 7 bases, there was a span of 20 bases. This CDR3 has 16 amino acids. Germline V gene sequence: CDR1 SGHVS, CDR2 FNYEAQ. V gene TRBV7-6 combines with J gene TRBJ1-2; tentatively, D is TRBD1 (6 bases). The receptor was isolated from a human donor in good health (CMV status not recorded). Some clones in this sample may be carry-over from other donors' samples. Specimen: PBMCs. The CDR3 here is CASSLMDRGGLGGYTF. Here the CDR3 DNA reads TGTGCCAGCAGCTTAATGGACCGGGGGGGGCTCGGTGGCTACACCTTC.